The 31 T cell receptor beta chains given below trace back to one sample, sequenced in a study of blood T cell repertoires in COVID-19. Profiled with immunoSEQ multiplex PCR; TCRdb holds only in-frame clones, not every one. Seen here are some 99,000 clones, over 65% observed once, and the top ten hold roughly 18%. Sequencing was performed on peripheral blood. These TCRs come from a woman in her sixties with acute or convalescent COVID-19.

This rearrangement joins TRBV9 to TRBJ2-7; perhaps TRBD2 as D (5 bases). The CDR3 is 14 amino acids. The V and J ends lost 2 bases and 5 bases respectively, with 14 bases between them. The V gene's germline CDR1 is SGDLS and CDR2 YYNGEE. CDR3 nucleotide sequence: TGTGCCAGCAGCGTCGACTCCGGGAATGACGAGCAGTACTTC. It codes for CASSVDSGNDEQYF. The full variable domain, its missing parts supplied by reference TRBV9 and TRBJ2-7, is DSGVTQTPKHLITATGQRVTLRCSPRSGDLSVYWYQQSLDQGLQFLIQYYNGEERAKGNILERFSAQQFPDLHSELNLSSLELGDSALYFCASSVDSGNDEQYFGPGTRLTVT.

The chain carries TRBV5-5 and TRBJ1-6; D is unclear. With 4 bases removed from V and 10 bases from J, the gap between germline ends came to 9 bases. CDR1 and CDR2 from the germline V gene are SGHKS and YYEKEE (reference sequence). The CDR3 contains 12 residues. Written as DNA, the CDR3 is TGTGCCAGCAGCGTCGGGAACTCACCCCTCCACTTT. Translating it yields CASSVGNSPLHF.

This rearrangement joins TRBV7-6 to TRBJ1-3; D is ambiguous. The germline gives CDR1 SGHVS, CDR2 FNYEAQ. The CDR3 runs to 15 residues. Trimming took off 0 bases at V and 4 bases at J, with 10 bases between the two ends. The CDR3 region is CASSLAFRGGNTIYF. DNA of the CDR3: TGTGCCAGCAGCTTAGCTTTCCGAGGGGGAAACACCATATATTTT.

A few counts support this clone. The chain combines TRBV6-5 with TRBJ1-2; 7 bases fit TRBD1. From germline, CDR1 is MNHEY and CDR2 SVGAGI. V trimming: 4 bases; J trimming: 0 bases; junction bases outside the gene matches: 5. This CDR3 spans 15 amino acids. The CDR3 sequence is CASSLDRFTNYGYTF. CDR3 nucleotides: TGTGCCAGCAGTTTGGACAGGTTTACTAACTATGGCTACACCTTC.

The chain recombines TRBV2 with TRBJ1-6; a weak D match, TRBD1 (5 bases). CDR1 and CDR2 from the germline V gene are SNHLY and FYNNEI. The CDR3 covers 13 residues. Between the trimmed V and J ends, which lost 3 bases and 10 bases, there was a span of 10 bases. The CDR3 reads CASSDREGSPLHF. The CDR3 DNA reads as TGTGCCAGCAGTGACAGGGAAGGGTCACCCCTCCACTTT. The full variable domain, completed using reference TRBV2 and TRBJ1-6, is EPEVTQTPSHQVTQMGQEVILRCVPISNHLYFYWYRQILGQKVEFLVSFYNNEISEKSEIFDDQFSVERPDGSNFTLKIRSTKLEDSAMYFCASSDREGSPLHFGNGTRLTVT.

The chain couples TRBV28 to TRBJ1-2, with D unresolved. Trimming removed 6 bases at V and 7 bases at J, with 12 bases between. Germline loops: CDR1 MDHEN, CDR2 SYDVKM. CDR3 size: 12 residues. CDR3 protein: CASRARGFGYTF. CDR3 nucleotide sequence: TGTGCCAGCAGGGCGAGAGGGTTTGGCTACACCTTC.

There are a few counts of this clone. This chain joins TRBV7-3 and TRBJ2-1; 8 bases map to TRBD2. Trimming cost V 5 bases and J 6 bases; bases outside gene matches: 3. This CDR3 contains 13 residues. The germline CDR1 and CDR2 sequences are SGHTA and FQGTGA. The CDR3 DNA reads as TGTGCCAGCAGCAATAGCGGGGCCAATGAGCAGTTCTTC. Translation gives CASSNSGANEQFF. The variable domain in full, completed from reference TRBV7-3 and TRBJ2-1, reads GAGVSQTPSNKVTEKGKYVELRCDPISGHTALYWYRQSLGQGPEFLIYFQGTGAADDSGLPNDRFFAVRPEGSVSTLKIQRTERGDSAVYLCASSNSGANEQFFGPGTRLTVL.

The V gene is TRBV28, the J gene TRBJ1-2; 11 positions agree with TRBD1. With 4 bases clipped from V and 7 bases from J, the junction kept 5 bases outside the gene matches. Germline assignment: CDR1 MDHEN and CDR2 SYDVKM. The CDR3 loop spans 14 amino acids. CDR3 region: CASSSGTGGSGYTF. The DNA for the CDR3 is TGTGCCAGCAGTTCAGGGACAGGGGGGAGTGGCTACACCTTC.

CDR3 DNA: TGTGCCAGCAGTTATGGGACAGGGGTCTACGAGCAGTACTTC. Encoded protein: CASSYGTGVYEQYF. The genes are TRBV6-2 or TRBV6-3 and TRBJ2-7; 10 positions agree with TRBD1. The CDR3 spans 14 residues. Per germline, CDR1 MNHEY and CDR2 SVGEGT. V lost 3 bases and J lost 3; bases outside the gene matches: 2.

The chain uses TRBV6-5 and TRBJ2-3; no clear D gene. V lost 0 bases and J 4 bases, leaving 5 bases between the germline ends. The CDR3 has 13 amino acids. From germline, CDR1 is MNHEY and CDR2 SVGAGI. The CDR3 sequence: CASSYSEPDTQYF. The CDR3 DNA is TGTGCCAGCAGTTACTCGGAGCCAGATACGCAGTATTTT.

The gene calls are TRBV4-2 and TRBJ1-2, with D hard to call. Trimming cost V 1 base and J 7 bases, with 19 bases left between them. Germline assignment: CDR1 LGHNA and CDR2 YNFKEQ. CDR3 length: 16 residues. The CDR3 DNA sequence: TGTGCCAGCAGCCAAGTCGTTAGCCGCAACACGGTTGGCTACACCTTC. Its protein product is CASSQVVSRNTVGYTF.

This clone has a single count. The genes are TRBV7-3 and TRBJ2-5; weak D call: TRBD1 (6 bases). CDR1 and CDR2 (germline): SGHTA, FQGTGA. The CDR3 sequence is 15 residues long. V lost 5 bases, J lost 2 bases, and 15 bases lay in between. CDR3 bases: TGTGCCAGCAGCCCCGGACAGACAATACAAGAGACCCAGTACTTC. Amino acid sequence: CASSPGQTIQETQYF.

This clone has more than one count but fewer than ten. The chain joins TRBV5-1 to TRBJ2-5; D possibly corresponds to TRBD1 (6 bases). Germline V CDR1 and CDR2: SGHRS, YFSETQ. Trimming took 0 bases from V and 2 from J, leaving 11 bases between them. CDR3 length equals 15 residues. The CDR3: CASSLVQGLQETQYF. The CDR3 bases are TGCGCCAGCAGCTTGGTTCAGGGGCTACAAGAGACCCAGTACTTC. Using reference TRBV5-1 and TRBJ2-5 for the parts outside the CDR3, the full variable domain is KAGVTQTPRYLIKTRGQQVTLSCSPISGHRSVSWYQQTPGQGLQFLFEYFSETQRNKGNFPGRFSGRQFSNSRSEMNVSTLELGDSALYLCASSLVQGLQETQYFGPGTRLLVL.

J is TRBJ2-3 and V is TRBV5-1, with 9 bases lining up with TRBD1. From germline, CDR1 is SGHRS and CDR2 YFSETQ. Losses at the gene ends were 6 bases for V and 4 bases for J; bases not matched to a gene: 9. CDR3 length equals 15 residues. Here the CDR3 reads CASTGGQGAPDTQYF. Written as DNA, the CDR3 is TGCGCCAGCACGGGGGGACAGGGTGCACCAGATACGCAGTATTTT.

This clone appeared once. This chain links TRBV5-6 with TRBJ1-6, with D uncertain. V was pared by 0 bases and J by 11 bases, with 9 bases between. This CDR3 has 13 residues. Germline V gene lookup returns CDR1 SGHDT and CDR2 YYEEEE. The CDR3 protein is CASSLGGGPPLHF. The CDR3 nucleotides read TGTGCCAGCAGCTTGGGTGGCGGGCCACCCCTCCACTTT.

In nucleotides, the CDR3 is TGCGCCAGCAGCCCGACCGGGACGGAGGGTGAAAAACTGTTTTTT. Amino acid sequence: CASSPTGTEGEKLFF. The rearrangement uses TRBV5-1 and TRBJ1-4; maybe TRBD1 (5 bases). Germline V CDR1 and CDR2: SGHRS, YFSETQ. Trimming stripped 4 bases from V and 7 bases from J, with 17 bases between. This CDR3 region has 15 residues.

CDR3 loop: CASSLGHTKGYTF. The CDR3 bases are TGTGCCAGCAGTTTAGGACACACGAAAGGCTACACCTTC. This sequence joins TRBV28 and TRBJ1-2; D may be TRBD1 (5 bases). There are 13 residues in the CDR3. The V end was cut by 2 bases, the J end by 8 bases, with 12 bases between. CDR1 MDHEN and CDR2 SYDVKM come from the germline V gene.

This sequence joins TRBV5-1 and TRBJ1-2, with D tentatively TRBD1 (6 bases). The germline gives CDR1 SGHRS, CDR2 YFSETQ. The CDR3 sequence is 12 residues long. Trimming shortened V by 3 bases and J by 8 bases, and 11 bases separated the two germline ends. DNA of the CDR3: TGCGCCAGCAGCTCGGACAGTTACGGCTACACCTTC. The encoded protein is CASSSDSYGYTF.

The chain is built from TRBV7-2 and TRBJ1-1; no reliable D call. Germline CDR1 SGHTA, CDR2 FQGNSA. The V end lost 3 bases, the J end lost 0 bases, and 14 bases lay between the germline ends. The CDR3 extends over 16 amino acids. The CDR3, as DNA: TGTGCCAGCAGCTTGGCCGTGGGCCGAGTGAACACTGAAGCTTTCTTT. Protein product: CASSLAVGRVNTEAFF.

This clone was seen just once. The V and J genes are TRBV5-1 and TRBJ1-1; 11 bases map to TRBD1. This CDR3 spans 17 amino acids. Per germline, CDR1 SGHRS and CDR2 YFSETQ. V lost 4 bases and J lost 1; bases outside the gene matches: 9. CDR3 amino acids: CASSPRGQGVANTEAFF. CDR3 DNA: TGCGCCAGCAGCCCGAGGGGACAGGGGGTGGCGAACACTGAAGCTTTCTTT.

CDR3 amino acids: CASRSLAAQQNEQFF. DNA of the CDR3: TGTGCCAGCAGATCGCTAGCGGCCCAGCAGAATGAGCAGTTCTTC. The chain joins TRBV27 to TRBJ2-1, with 7 bases identical to TRBD2. Looked up from germline, CDR1 is MNHEY and CDR2 is SMNVEV (reference sequence). The CDR3 runs 15 residues. V dropped 6 bases and J dropped 7; count of bases not matched to a gene: 12.

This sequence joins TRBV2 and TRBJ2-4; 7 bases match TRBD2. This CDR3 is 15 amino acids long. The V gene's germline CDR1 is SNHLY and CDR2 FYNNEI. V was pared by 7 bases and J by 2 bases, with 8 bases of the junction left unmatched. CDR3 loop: CASIREVVTKNIQYF. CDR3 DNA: TGTGCCAGCATACGGGAGGTGGTAACCAAAAACATTCAGTACTTC.

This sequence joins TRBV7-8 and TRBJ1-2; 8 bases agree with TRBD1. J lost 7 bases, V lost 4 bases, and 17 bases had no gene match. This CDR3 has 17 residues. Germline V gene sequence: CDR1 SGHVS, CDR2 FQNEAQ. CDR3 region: CASSWSGTGSESGGYTF. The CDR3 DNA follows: TGTGCCAGCAGCTGGAGCGGGACAGGTTCAGAGTCCGGTGGCTACACCTTC. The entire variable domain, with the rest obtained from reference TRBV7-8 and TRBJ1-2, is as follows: GAGVSQSPRYKVAKRGQDVALRCDPISGHVSLFWYQQALGQGPEFLTYFQNEAQLDKSGLPSDRFFAERPEGSVSTLKIQRTQQEDSAVYLCASSWSGTGSESGGYTFGSGTRLTVV.

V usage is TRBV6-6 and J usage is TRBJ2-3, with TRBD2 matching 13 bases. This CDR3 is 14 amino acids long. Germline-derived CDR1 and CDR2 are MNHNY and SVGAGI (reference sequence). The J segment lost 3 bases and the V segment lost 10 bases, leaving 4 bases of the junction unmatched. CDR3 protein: CATRTSGGTDTQYF. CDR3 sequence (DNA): TGTGCCACCAGGACTAGCGGGGGTACAGATACGCAGTATTTT.

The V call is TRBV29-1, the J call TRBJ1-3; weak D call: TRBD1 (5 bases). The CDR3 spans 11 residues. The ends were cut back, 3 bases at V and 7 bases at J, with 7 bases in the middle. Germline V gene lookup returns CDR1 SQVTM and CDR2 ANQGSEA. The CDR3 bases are TGCAGCGTTGACAGGGCGAACACCATATATTTT. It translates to CSVDRANTIYF.

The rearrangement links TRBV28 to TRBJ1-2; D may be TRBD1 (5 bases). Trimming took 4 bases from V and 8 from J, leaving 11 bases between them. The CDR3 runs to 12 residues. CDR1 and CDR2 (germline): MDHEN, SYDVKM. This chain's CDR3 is CASSSRQFGYTF. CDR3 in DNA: TGTGCCAGCAGTTCCCGACAGTTCGGCTACACCTTC.

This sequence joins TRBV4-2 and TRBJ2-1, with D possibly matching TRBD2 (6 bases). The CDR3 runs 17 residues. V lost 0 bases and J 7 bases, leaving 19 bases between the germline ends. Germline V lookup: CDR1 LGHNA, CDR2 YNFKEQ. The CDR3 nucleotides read TGTGCCAGCAGCCAAGATCTAACGGGACTCGATTTTAATGAGCAGTTCTTC. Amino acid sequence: CASSQDLTGLDFNEQFF.

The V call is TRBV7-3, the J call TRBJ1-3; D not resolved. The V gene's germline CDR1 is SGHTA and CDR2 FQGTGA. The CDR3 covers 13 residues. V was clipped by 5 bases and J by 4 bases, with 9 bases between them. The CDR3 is CASSREEGNTIYF. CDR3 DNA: TGTGCCAGCAGCCGAGAAGAGGGAAACACCATATATTTT.

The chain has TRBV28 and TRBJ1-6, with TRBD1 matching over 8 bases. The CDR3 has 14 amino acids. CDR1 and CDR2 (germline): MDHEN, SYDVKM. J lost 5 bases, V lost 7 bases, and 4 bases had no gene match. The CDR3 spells CASTGGLDNSPLHF. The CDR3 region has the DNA TGTGCCAGCACAGGGGGCCTTGATAATTCACCCCTCCACTTT.

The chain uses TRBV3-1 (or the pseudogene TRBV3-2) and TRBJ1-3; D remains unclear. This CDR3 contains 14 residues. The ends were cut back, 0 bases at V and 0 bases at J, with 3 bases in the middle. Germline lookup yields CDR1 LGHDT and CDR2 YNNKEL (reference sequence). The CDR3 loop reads CASSQESSGNTIYF. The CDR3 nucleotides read TGTGCCAGCAGCCAAGAGAGCTCTGGAAACACCATATATTTT.

CDR3 amino acids: CASSLILGDSNTGELFF. For the CDR3, the DNA is TGTGCCAGCAGCTTAATTTTGGGGGACAGCAACACCGGGGAGCTGTTTTTT. The V gene is TRBV7-8, the J gene TRBJ2-2, with 7 bases matching TRBD1. The CDR3 totals 17 residues. From germline, CDR1 is SGHVS and CDR2 FQNEAQ. Trimming cost V 2 bases and J 2 bases; bases outside gene matches: 8.